Below, 12 T cell receptor beta chains from the same sample are listed, as sequenced in a study of OX40 agonist ivuxolimab in advanced cancers. The protocol used for the library was the immunoSEQ multiplex PCR assay. TCRdb's version of the immuneACCESS table is confined to in-frame rearrangements and falls short of the full clone set. An unresolved V gene accounts for under half of the shortfall where checked; the remainder is of unknown origin. Counted in this sample were fewer than 25,000 clones; 88% of them appeared once. The top ten hold about 9.6% of the sample. The sample in question was CD4+ or CD8+ T cells sorted from blood, obtained in a trial of the OX40 agonist ivuxolimab. Source of these receptors: an adult with an advanced solid tumor such as melanoma, head and neck, liver or kidney cancer.

Turning to this clone: This specimen includes other DNA sequences encoding the same CDR3. The chain links TRBV5-1 to TRBJ2-5; 7 nucleotides line up with TRBD1. Trimming removed 3 bases from V and 2 bases from J; junction bases left unmatched: 1. Germline V gene lookup returns CDR1 SGHRS and CDR2 YFSETQ. The CDR3 runs 13 residues. The CDR3 reads CASSSGQQETQYF. The DNA of the CDR3 is TGCGCCAGCAGCTCGGGACAGCAAGAGACCCAGTACTTC.

This clone was seen only once. The V and J genes are TRBV7-2 and TRBJ2-1; TRBD2 matches 12 bases. Germline CDR1 is SGHTA and CDR2 is FQGNSA. The CDR3 consists of 19 residues. V shed 1 base, J shed 7 bases, and the junction held 14 bases outside the gene matches. Here the CDR3 DNA reads TGTGCCAGCAGCTTAGTGACTAGCGGGAGCCACCTTGTGAGAAATGAGCAGTTCTTC. Protein product: CASSLVTSGSHLVRNEQFF. The full variable domain, completed using reference TRBV7-2 and TRBJ2-1, is GAGVSQSPSNKVTEKGKDVELRCDPISGHTALYWYRQSLGQGLEFLIYFQGNSAPDKSGLPSDRFSAERTGGSVSTLTIQRTQQEDSAVYLCASSLVTSGSHLVRNEQFFGPGTRLTVL.

This chain joins TRBV18 and TRBJ2-5, with 9 bases matching TRBD2. V lost 4 bases and J lost 3; bases outside the gene matches: 3. CDR3 length: 14 amino acids. Germline values: CDR1 KGHSH, CDR2 LQKENI. In DNA form, the CDR3 reads TGTGCCAGCTCACGGGGACTAGCAGAAGAGACCCAGTACTTC. Encoded protein: CASSRGLAEETQYF.

The V call is TRBV7-9, the J call TRBJ2-3; TRBD1 matches 10 bases. The germline V gene encodes CDR1 SEHNR and CDR2 FQNEAQ (reference sequence). V shed 8 bases and J 6 bases; nucleotides not matched to a gene: 5. The CDR3 runs 13 residues. CDR3 DNA: TGTGCCAGCGTTGCGGGACAGGGGGATACGCAGTATTTT. This encodes CASVAGQGDTQYF.

The rearrangement joins TRBV6-5 to TRBJ1-2; 9 bases fit TRBD1. The CDR3 has 13 residues. Trimming removed 6 bases from V and 8 bases from J; junction bases left unmatched: 7. In germline, CDR1 is MNHEY, CDR2 SVGAGI. The CDR3, as DNA: TGTGCCAGCAGACCGACAGGGGGAAGCGGCTACACCTTC. Protein product: CASRPTGGSGYTF.

The chain couples TRBV7-3 to TRBJ2-7, with D possibly being TRBD2 (5 bases). The CDR3 totals 13 residues. Germline loops: CDR1 SGHTA, CDR2 FQGTGA. V was cut by 5 bases and J by 6 bases, with 14 bases left in between. CDR3 bases: TGTGCCAGCAGCGCCTACGAGGGAAGCGAGCAGTACTTC. Encoded protein: CASSAYEGSEQYF.

The chain employs TRBV6-4 and TRBJ2-7; no clear D gene. Trimming shortened V by 9 bases and J by 4 bases, and 19 bases separated the two germline ends. Looked up from germline, CDR1 is MRHNA and CDR2 is SNTAGT. The CDR3 is 14 amino acids. CDR3 coding DNA: TGTGCCAGTACCCTAGACGTTCTCTGGTACGAGCAGTACTTC. It encodes CASTLDVLWYEQYF.

This chain connects TRBV19 to TRBJ2-4, with TRBD1 identical over 7 bases. The germline CDR1 and CDR2 sequences are LNHDA and SQIVND (reference sequence). The CDR3 spans 13 residues. With V trimmed by 0 bases and J by 12 bases, 5 bases remained unmatched. DNA of the CDR3: TGTGCCAGTAGTATAGATAAGGGGACAGCTCAGTACTTC. It yields the protein CASSIDKGTAQYF.

The chain combines TRBV2 with TRBJ2-7; TRBD2 matches at 11 bases. V shed 6 bases and J 0 bases; nucleotides not matched to a gene: 7. This CDR3 region has 16 residues. Germline CDR1 is SNHLY and CDR2 is FYNNEI. CDR3 in DNA: TGTGCCAGCAGAGGAGGACTAGCGGGCGCCTCCTACGAGCAGTACTTC. Residues: CASRGGLAGASYEQYF.

The genes are TRBV5-1 and TRBJ1-1, with D possibly TRBD1 on 5 matching bases. The V gene lost 4 bases and the J gene lost 3 bases, with 19 bases spanning the gap. Germline CDR1 SGHRS, CDR2 YFSETQ. The CDR3 has 16 amino acids. CDR3 protein: CASSRRGGRADTEAFF. In DNA, the CDR3 is TGCGCCAGCAGCAGGAGGGGCGGCAGGGCCGACACTGAAGCTTTCTTT. Using reference TRBV5-1 and TRBJ1-1 for the parts outside the CDR3, the full variable domain is KAGVTQTPRYLIKTRGQQVTLSCSPISGHRSVSWYQQTPGQGLQFLFEYFSETQRNKGNFPGRFSGRQFSNSRSEMNVSTLELGDSALYLCASSRRGGRADTEAFFGQGTRLTVV.

This chain joins TRBV6-4 and TRBJ2-3; 10 bases align to TRBD2. The CDR3 has 15 residues. Germline V gene lookup returns CDR1 MRHNA and CDR2 SNTAGT. V shed 6 bases, J shed 4 bases, and the junction held 7 bases outside the gene matches. DNA of the CDR3: TGTGCCAGCAGAGCCCTAGCGGGAGCATCAGATACGCAGTATTTT. This gives the protein CASRALAGASDTQYF.

As DNA, the CDR3 is TGCGCCAGCAGCTTGGCACCTCTTGGACAAGGTCAGCCCCAGCATTTT. Translated, it gives CASSLAPLGQGQPQHF. The genes are TRBV5-1 and TRBJ1-5, with a weak D call TRBD1 (5 bases). Germline CDR1 and CDR2: SGHRS and YFSETQ. Trimming removed 0 bases at V and 6 bases at J, with 16 bases between. This CDR3 spans 16 amino acids.